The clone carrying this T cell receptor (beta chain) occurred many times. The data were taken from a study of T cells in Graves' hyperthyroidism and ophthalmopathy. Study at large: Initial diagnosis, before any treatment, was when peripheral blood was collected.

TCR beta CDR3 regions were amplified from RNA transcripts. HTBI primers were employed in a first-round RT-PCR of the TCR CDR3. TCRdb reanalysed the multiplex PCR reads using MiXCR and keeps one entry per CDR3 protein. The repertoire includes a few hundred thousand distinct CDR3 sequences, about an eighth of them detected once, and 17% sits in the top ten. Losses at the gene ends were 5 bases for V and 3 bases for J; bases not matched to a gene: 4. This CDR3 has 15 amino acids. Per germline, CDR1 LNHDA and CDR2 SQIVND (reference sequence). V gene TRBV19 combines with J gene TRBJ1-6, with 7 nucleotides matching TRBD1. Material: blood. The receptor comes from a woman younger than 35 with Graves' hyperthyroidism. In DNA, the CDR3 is TGTGCCAGTAGTGTTACAGGGGACTATAATTCACCCCTCCACTTT. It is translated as CASSVTGDYNSPLHF. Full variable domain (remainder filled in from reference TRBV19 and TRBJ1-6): DGGITQSPKYLFRKEGQNVTLSCEQNLNHDAMYWYRQDPGQGLRLIYYSQIVNDFQKGDIAEGYSVSREKKESFPLTVTSAQKNPTAFYLCASSVTGDYNSPLHFGNGTRLTVT.